This paragraph reports one TCR beta chain. Its antigen is unidentified. TCRdb's copy holds only in-frame clones and misses some; the assay was immunoSEQ multiplex PCR. The data contain more than 400,000 clones, about 90% of them singletons. This specimen comes from a study of Ad26.COV2.S vaccination and SARS-CoV-2 variants. Documented treatment: roughly 19 received Ad26.COV2.S at low or high dose, single or two shots; roughly 5 received placebo; per-sample allocation not given. Sampling occurred on day 63 after the first vaccine or placebo injection. Whole-study findings and limits: Comparable non-spike TCR breadth was observed in vaccine and placebo recipients. Spike-specific TCR breadth was greater in vaccine than placebo recipients.

The V gene lost 2 bases and the J gene lost 2 bases, with 4 bases spanning the gap. CDR3 size: 12 residues. In germline, CDR1 is ENHRY, CDR2 SYGVKD. The sample here was peripheral blood, taken in a trial of Ad26.COV2.S vaccine versus placebo. V usage is TRBV10-3 and J usage is TRBJ2-7; D unresolved. The receptor was isolated from a person aged 18-60 years who received the Ad26.COV2.S COVID-19 vaccine or a placebo. The DNA for the CDR3 is TGTGCCATCAGTGAGCCCCCCTACGAGCAGTACTTC. This codes for CAISEPPYEQYF.